The 18 T cell receptor beta chains reported below all come from one sample, sequenced in a study of breast tumors, draining lymph nodes, adjacent tissues. TCRdb reanalysed the multiplex PCR reads using MiXCR and keeps one entry per CDR3 protein. The sample holds over 70,000 distinct CDR3 sequences, approximately 31% seen once. The lymph nodes were axillary draining lymph nodes from breast cancer patients. Source material: axillary lymph node tissue. The origin of the receptors is a female donor with breast cancer. Some clones in this sample may be carry-over from other donors' samples.

The J gene is TRBJ2-1, the V gene TRBV7-9, with a tentative D call TRBD1 (7 bases). The CDR3 is 14 residues long. The germline V gene has CDR1 SEHNR and CDR2 FQNEAQ (reference sequence). Trimming stripped 5 bases from V and 7 bases from J, with 15 bases between. The CDR3 DNA follows: TGTGCCAGCAGCCCAGGGGGGAGTGGTAATGAGCAGTTCTTC. Protein: CASSPGGSGNEQFF.

The sample holds many counts of this clonotype. The genes are TRBV2 and TRBJ2-1; D call uncertain. Germline assignment: CDR1 SNHLY and CDR2 FYNNEI. Trimming removed 8 bases from V and 0 bases from J, with 14 bases in between. The CDR3 runs to 15 residues. The CDR3 DNA sequence: TGTGCCAGCCCTTCCCGACACTTCTCCTACAATGAGCAGTTCTTC. This sequence encodes CASPSRHFSYNEQFF.

This clonotype was seen at least ten times. V usage is TRBV5-5 and J usage is TRBJ2-1; TRBD2 is a possible D gene (6 bases). The germline CDR1 and CDR2 sequences are SGHKS and YYEKEE (reference sequence). The V gene lost 3 bases and the J gene lost 5 bases, with 15 bases spanning the gap. The CDR3 has 15 residues. The CDR3 protein is CASSSIAARDNEQFF. CDR3 DNA sequence: TGTGCCAGCAGCTCAATAGCGGCAAGGGACAATGAGCAGTTCTTC.

The sample holds many counts of this clonotype. The chain carries TRBV3-1 and TRBJ2-3; tentative D call: TRBD2 (5 bases). The V gene lost 1 base and the J gene lost 2 bases, with 10 bases spanning the gap. The CDR3 is made up of 15 amino acids. Per germline, CDR1 LGHDT and CDR2 YNNKEL (reference sequence). The CDR3 bases are TGTGCCAGCAGCCAAGGGCGGGTGTACACAGATACGCAGTATTTT. Translating gives CASSQGRVYTDTQYF.

V usage is TRBV7-9 and J usage is TRBJ1-6; possible D gene TRBD1, 6 bases. Germline V gene data show CDR1 as SEHNR and CDR2 as FQNEAQ (reference sequence). This CDR3 comprises 15 residues. Trimming took off 3 bases at V and 7 bases at J, with 13 bases between the two ends. The chain's CDR3 is CASSFGNRENSPLHF. CDR3 nucleotide sequence: TGTGCCAGCAGCTTTGGGAACAGGGAAAATTCACCCCTCCACTTT.

Remarks on this clonotype: A much larger clone differs by one base, so this may be a read error. The rearrangement joins TRBV11-3 to TRBJ2-7, with D perhaps being TRBD1 or TRBD2 (5 bases each). Trimming left V 6 bases short and J 2 bases short, with 14 bases between. The CDR3 length is 14 residues. Germline V gives CDR1 SGHNT, CDR2 YENEEA. Written as DNA, the CDR3 is TGTGCCAGCAGTCCCTTGGGGACCACCTACGAGCAGTACTTC. Protein product: CASSPLGTTYEQYF.

This clonotype was seen at least ten times. Possible read error: a much larger clone is one base away. The chain uses TRBV9 and TRBJ1-3; D unclear. CDR1 and CDR2 (germline): SGDLS, YYNGEE. The CDR3 is 13 residues long. The CDR3 is CASSVVSGNAIYF. In nucleotides, the CDR3 is TGTGCCAGCAGCGTAGTCTCTGGAAACGCCATATATTTT.

A few counts support this clonotype. The chain uses TRBV7-2 and TRBJ1-1; possible D gene TRBD1, 6 bases. The CDR3 spans 15 residues. The ends were cut back, 5 bases at V and 1 base at J, with 14 bases in the middle. Germline V lookup: CDR1 SGHTA, CDR2 FQGNSA. The CDR3 reads CASSLLTGTNTEAFF. As DNA, the CDR3 is TGTGCCAGCAGCCTCTTGACAGGAACGAACACTGAAGCTTTCTTT.

V and J are TRBV5-1 and TRBJ1-1; D is unclear. The CDR3 runs 14 residues. From germline, CDR1 is SGHRS and CDR2 YFSETQ. Trimming removed 1 base at V and 1 base at J, with 8 bases between. For the CDR3, the DNA is TGCGCCAGCAGCTTGCTTGGGCAGAACACTGAAGCTTTCTTT. As protein: CASSLLGQNTEAFF.

CDR3 region: CASSLGTGGLNTEAFF. The DNA of the CDR3 is TGTGCCAGCAGCTTAGGGACAGGGGGCCTGAACACTGAAGCTTTCTTT. J is TRBJ1-1 and V is TRBV7-2; 11 bases line up with TRBD1. The V segment lost 1 base and the J segment 0 bases; nucleotides outside the gene matches: 1. CDR3 size: 16 residues. Germline values: CDR1 SGHTA, CDR2 FQGNSA.

This clonotype was detected many times. As DNA, the CDR3 is TGCAGCGTTGAAGAGGGGAAGGGCCTAGGAGGAGAGTACTTC. Its translation is CSVEEGKGLGGEYF. This chain connects TRBV29-1 to TRBJ2-7, with TRBD2 as a possible D gene (5 bases). The CDR3 loop spans 14 amino acids. Germline loops: CDR1 SQVTM, CDR2 ANQGSEA. The V and J ends lost 0 bases and 11 bases respectively, with 20 bases between them.

As concerns this clonotype: The junction and the germline gene differ at one end; a read error may be behind it. V gene TRBV5-4 combines with J gene TRBJ1-4; a weak D match, TRBD1 (5 bases). The CDR3 totals 15 residues. Germline V gene data show CDR1 as SGHNT and CDR2 as YYREEE (reference sequence). DNA for the CDR3: TGTGCCAGCAGCCGGACTGGGGACGGCATTGAAAAGCTGTTTTTT. Translation gives CASSRTGDGIEKLFF.

This clonotype was observed at least ten times. The chain joins TRBV18 to TRBJ2-6; D gene ambiguous. The ends were cut back, 0 bases at V and 0 bases at J, with 3 bases in the middle. Germline V gives CDR1 KGHSH, CDR2 LQKENI. This CDR3 has 15 residues. This CDR3 reads CASSPPGSGANVLTF. DNA of the CDR3: TGTGCCAGCTCACCACCCGGCTCTGGGGCCAACGTCCTGACTTTC.

With regard to this clonotype: Lacking the conserved final phenylalanine or tryptophan, this CDR3 likely reflects a read error. It is unclear where the CDR3 begins or ends on the DNA, so no DNA is shown, and the CDR3 is as TCRdb lists it. The chain links TRBV9 to TRBJ2-7; the DNA was not compared with TRBD2, the D call given in the table. Both ends counted, the CDR3 spans 8 residues. Per the germline V gene, CDR1 is SGDLS and CDR2 is YYNGEE. The CDR3: CASSYLAG.

This clonotype was observed many times. The chain recombines TRBV12-5 with TRBJ1-5; perhaps TRBD1 as D (5 bases). The CDR3 consists of 17 residues. The V end lost 2 bases, the J end lost 1 base, and 15 bases lay between the germline ends. The V gene's germline CDR1 is LGHNT and CDR2 FRNRAP. CDR3 bases: TGTGCTAGTGGTTTGTCAGGAAAAGGGGAGAGCAATCAGCCCCAGCATTTT. Its protein is CASGLSGKGESNQPQHF.

This clonotype has ten or more counts. The chain joins TRBV4-2 to TRBJ2-3, with 13 bases lining up with TRBD2. The trim removed 0 bases at V and 4 bases at J, leaving 7 bases unmatched. CDR1 and CDR2 from the germline V gene are LGHNA and YNFKEQ. This CDR3 comprises 18 residues. CDR3 nucleotides: TGTGCCAGCAGCCAAGATCTAAGGACTAGCGGGAGTTCAGATACGCAGTATTTT. Translating gives CASSQDLRTSGSSDTQYF.

V usage is TRBV28 and J usage is TRBJ2-7; D is unclear. Trimming shortened V by 6 bases and J by 13 bases, and 16 bases separated the two germline ends. CDR1 is MDHEN and CDR2 is SYDVKM in the germline V gene. The CDR3 runs 11 residues. CDR3 coding DNA: TGTGCCAGCAGCCACGCTTTCGGGCATTACTTC. Translating it yields CASSHAFGHYF.

This clonotype came up many times. The chain joins TRBV3-1 to TRBJ2-3; 9 nucleotides agree with TRBD2. The length of the CDR3 is 15 residues. Unmatched junction bases numbered 3, after V lost 0 bases and J lost 5 bases. CDR1 and CDR2 (germline): LGHDT, YNNKEL (reference sequence). The CDR3 DNA follows: TGTGCCAGCAGCCAAGAGGGACTAGCAATAGATACGCAGTATTTT. Translated, it gives CASSQEGLAIDTQYF.